This T cell receptor (beta chain) appears in the sequencing data of a study of blood T cell repertoires in COVID-19. CDR1 and CDR2 (germline): ENHRY, SYGVKD. This CDR3 contains 11 residues. V lost 6 bases to trimming and J lost 11 bases, with 10 bases between them. This clone turned up a few times. Enrolled through a virtual design, the participants were between roughly 18 and 90 years of age and came from about two dozen US areas. Self-reported history from a screening survey and questionnaire set each donor's cohort. In the authors' workflow: For nucleated cells, counts were estimated from reference gene primer amplification. The protocol was immunoSEQ multiplex PCR, while the TCRdb copy is restricted to in-frame clones and leaves out a portion. That table supplies the V and J calls and clone size; D and trimming were determined from the DNA. The table has 250,000 or so clones, 86% seen once.

This clonotype was sampled from a woman in her forties or fifties who had recovered from COVID-19. Sequences were obtained from PBMCs or T cells enriched from blood (not recorded which). The genes are TRBV10-3 and TRBJ1-4, with D uncertain. The CDR3 loop is CAISNGVKLFF. As DNA, the CDR3 is TGTGCCATCAGCAATGGAGTGAAACTGTTTTTT.